This TCR beta chain was obtained from a study of Tregs in tolerant kidney transplant recipients. Study-wide points: Nucleotide sequences could not be compared across some patients' samples due to primer changes.

On this clone itself: Antigen: not known.

Trimming shortened V by 2 bases and J by 0 bases, and 9 bases separated the two germline ends. Germline CDR1 and CDR2: SGHRS and YFSETQ. The CDR3 extends over 15 amino acids. Method: immunoSEQ multiplex PCR; TCRdb's copy keeps in-frame clones and lacks some. The data show tens of thousands of clones, about 91% seen once. Mixed chimerism was transient after nonmyeloablative marrow transplants from related graft donors. The V gene is TRBV5-1, the J gene TRBJ2-1; perhaps TRBD1 as D (5 bases). Material: CD4+ T cells from blood (PBMCs), obtained 24 months after the transplant. This clonotype was sampled from a human patient who received a combined kidney and bone marrow transplant. Some T cells here may be from the graft donor. The CDR3 here is CASSFSDSSYNEQFF. The CDR3 nucleotides read TGCGCCAGCAGCTTTTCAGACAGCTCCTACAATGAGCAGTTCTTC.